The clone carrying this T cell receptor (beta chain) was observed at least ten times. Amplified TCR beta CDR3 regions came from RNA transcripts. The primer set for the first-round RT-PCR of the TCR CDR3 was HTBI. MiXCR, run by TCRdb on the multiplex PCR reads, gives a single entry per CDR3 protein. The table includes fewer than 650,000 distinct CDR3 sequences, roughly 14% detected once. This sample was taken from a study of T cells in Graves' hyperthyroidism and ophthalmopathy. V was pared by 6 bases and J by 1 base, with 2 bases of the junction left unmatched. The V gene's germline CDR1 is MNHEY and CDR2 SVGAGI. CDR3 size: 14 residues. Ophthalmopathy patients had Clinical Activity Score at least 3, NOSPECS grade at least 4, duration under 3 months. Criteria for exclusion of patients were uncontrolled infection, other autoimmune disease, pregnancy or lactation.

The receptor's source is a woman in her thirties or forties with Graves' ophthalmopathy. The sample comprised blood. The V call is TRBV6-5, the J call TRBJ2-5; 10 nucleotides agree with TRBD2. In DNA form, the CDR3 reads TGTGCCAGCAGCGGACTAGCGGTCCAAGAGACCCAGTACTTC. It is translated as CASSGLAVQETQYF.